This T cell receptor beta chain was sequenced for a study of cytomegalovirus exposure and HLA in healthy donors. Study-level results: Fewer N-insertions than the approximately 680-donor mean were reportedly shown by an Asian-associated ancestry cluster in a later analysis.

PCR amplification relied on 60 Vbeta primers (plus 13 Jbeta primers). Generated by immunoSEQ multiplex PCR, the TCRdb table keeps only in-frame clones and is missing some. The table has some 170,000 clones, around 90% seen once. Germline V gene lookup returns CDR1 GTSNPN and CDR2 SVGIG (reference sequence). The length of the CDR3 is 17 residues. Trimming took 0 bases from V and 0 from J; bases not matched to a gene: 7. Points on this clone: The antigen is not known.

The sample was PBMCs. The chain has TRBV30 and TRBJ1-4; TRBD1 matches 7 bases. This receptor was taken from a woman between 25 and 40 years old in good health and CMV-seronegative. The CDR3 region is CAWSVRGQGATNEKLFF. The CDR3 nucleotides read TGTGCCTGGAGTGTACGGGGTCAGGGGGCAACTAATGAAAAACTGTTTTTT.